Listed below are T cell receptor beta chains from one sample, sequenced in a study of tumor and adjacent non-tumor tissue in lung cancer. TCRdb passed the multiplex PCR reads through MiXCR, listing each CDR3 protein once. The sample yields approximately 71,000 distinct CDR3 sequences, almost 60% seen once. Sequencing was performed on lung tumor tissue. These receptors were obtained from a man aged 45-65 years with non-small cell lung cancer. Both conserved end residues are part of each CDR3. Fields, in order: V gene, clone size, J gene, D gene, CDR3 protein, CDR3 DNA. D genes are given only for firm matches. The size entry is marked missing in some rows and otherwise reads once, few, many or a size class.

>TRBV20-1|.|TRBJ2-1|.
CSAVQPGLVNEQFF
TGCAGTGCTGTACAACCAGGGCTCGTCAATGAGCAGTTCTTC
>TRBV29-1|many|TRBJ2-2|.
CSVVGGATNTGELFF
TGCAGCGTAGTTGGGGGTGCCACGAACACCGGGGAGCTGTTTTTT
>TRBV6-6|many|TRBJ2-7|TRBD1
CASSPGGTGASYEQYF
TGTGCCAGCAGTCCAGGAGGGACAGGGGCATCCTACGAGCAGTACTTC
>TRBV11-3|few|TRBJ2-1|.
CASSLACQAVNEQFF
TGTGCTAGCAGCCTAGCGTGTCAGGCTGTCAATGAGCAGTTCTTC
>TRBV19|.|TRBJ1-5|.
CASSAEMGGDQPQHF
TGTGCCAGTAGTGCCGAAATGGGTGGGGATCAGCCTCAGCATTTT
>TRBV20-1|.|TRBJ2-4|.
CSTRDTRVNIQYF
TGCAGTACTAGAGATACGAGGGTAAACATTCAGTACTTC
>TRBV30|few|TRBJ1-1|TRBD1
CAWSDNRGVSEAFF
TGTGCCTGGAGTGACAACAGGGGGGTGAGTGAAGCTTTCTTT
>TRBV11-2|.|TRBJ1-6|.
CTNAGMGHPNSPLHF
TGTACCAACGCAGGCATGGGACACCCCAATTCACCCCTCCACTTT
>TRBV6-6|.|TRBJ2-2|.
CAGSEDPTGELFF
TGTGCCGGCAGCGAGGACCCCACGGGGGAGCTGTTTTTT
>TRBV6-1|many|TRBJ1-3|TRBD1
CASRTGDSGNTIYF
TGTGCCAGTCGGACAGGGGACTCTGGAAACACCATATATTTT
>TRBV5-1|many|TRBJ2-5|.
CASSLGPTGRLETQYF
TGCGCCAGCAGCTTGGGCCCTACCGGGCGGTTAGAGACCCAGTACTTC
>TRBV29-1|many|TRBJ1-3|.
CSVVEGAGNTIYF
TGCAGCGTTGTTGAGGGAGCAGGAAACACCATATATTTT
>TRBV28|.|TRBJ2-5|.
CASRRTGRVEETQYF
TGTGCCAGCAGGCGTACAGGGCGGGTGGAAGAGACCCAGTACTTC
>TRBV5-6|.|TRBJ2-7|.
CASSLGFTYERYF
TGTGCGAGCAGCTTGGGTTTTACCTACGAGCGGTACTTC
>TRBV7-9|few|TRBJ2-1|TRBD2
CASSLGPLAGGPYEQFF
TGTGCCAGCAGCTTAGGACCACTAGCGGGGGGGCCGTATGAGCAGTTCTTC
>TRBV11-2|.|TRBJ2-3|.
CNSSLGGLSSTDTKYF
TGTAACAGCAGCTTAGGGGGGTTATCTAGCACAGATACGAAGTATTTT
>TRBV5-6|few|TRBJ2-3|TRBD2
CASSPSGGTDTQYF
TGTGCCAGCAGCCCCTCCGGGGGGACAGATACGCAGTATTTT
>TRBV24-1|many|TRBJ2-1|TRBD1
CATSDSTGISYNEQFF
TGTGCCACCAGTGACTCGACAGGGATCTCCTACAATGAGCAGTTCTTC
>TRBV12-3/TRBV12-4|once|TRBJ2-1|TRBD2
CASNFWGGYNEQFF
TGTGCCAGCAATTTTTGGGGGGGGTACAATGAGCAGTTCTTC
>TRBV11-2|.|TRBJ2-2|TRBD1
CASRRDRQNTWELFF
TGTGCCAGCAGACGGGACAGACAGAACACCTGGGAGCTGTTTTTT
>TRBV6-5|many|TRBJ2-1|.
CASSYRDIYNEQFF
TGTGCCAGCAGTTACCGGGACATCTACAATGAGCAGTTCTTC
>TRBV4-1|.|TRBJ1-4|.
CACSPEDTSTTNEKLFF
TGCGCCTGCAGCCCCGAGGACACCTCCACAACTAATGAAAAACTGTTTTTT
>TRBV29-1|.|TRBJ2-7|TRBD1
CSVVTGTGFNGQYF
TGCAGCGTAGTTACTGGGACAGGCTTCAACGGGCAGTACTTC
>TRBV11-2|.|TRBJ2-2|.
CASSNQLWEAGGLFF
TGTGCCAGTAGCAATCAACTATGGGAGGCCGGGGGTCTGTTTTTT
>TRBV5-1|few|TRBJ1-2|TRBD1
CASSPYTDRGLDHGYTF
TGCGCCAGCAGCCCGTATACCGACAGGGGGCTTGATCATGGCTACACCTTC
>TRBV4-1|.|TRBJ1-6|.
CASGHPRGKGSPLHF
TGCGCCAGCGGTCACCCCAGGGGAAAGGGTTCACCCCTGCACTTT